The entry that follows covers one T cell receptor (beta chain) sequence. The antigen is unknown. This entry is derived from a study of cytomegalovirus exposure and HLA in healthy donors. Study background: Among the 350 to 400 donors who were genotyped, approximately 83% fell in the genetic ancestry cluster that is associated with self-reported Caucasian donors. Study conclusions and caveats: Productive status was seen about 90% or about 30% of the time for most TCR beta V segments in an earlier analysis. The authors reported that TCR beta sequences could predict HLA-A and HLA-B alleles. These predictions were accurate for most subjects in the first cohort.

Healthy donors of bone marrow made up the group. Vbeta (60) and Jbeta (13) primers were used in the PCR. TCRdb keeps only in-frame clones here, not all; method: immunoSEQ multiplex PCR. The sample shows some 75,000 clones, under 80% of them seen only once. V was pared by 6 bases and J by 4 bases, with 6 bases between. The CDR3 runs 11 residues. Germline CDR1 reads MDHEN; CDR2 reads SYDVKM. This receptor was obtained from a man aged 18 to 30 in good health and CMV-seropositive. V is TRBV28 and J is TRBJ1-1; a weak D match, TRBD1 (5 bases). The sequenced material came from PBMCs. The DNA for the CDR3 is TGTGCCAGCAGGCAGGGCACTGAAGCTTTCTTT. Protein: CASRQGTEAFF.